This T cell receptor (beta chain) was retrieved from a study of blood T cell repertoires in COVID-19. About the study: Samples taken during acute and convalescent COVID-19 were collected in the United States, Italy and Spain. Sources were T cells, B-cell-depleted T cells, or PBMCs; the material itself was cDNA or gDNA.

Study processing details: The assay estimated nucleated cells by amplifying reference gene primers. Libraries were prepared by immunoSEQ multiplex PCR; TCRdb keeps only in-frame clonotypes and omits some of them. V, J and clone size derive from that table, while D and trimming were established from the DNA sequence. Of about 340,000 clones in the sample, approximately 89% were seen once. This sequence was found in a woman younger than 35 who had recovered from COVID-19. The sequenced sample consisted of peripheral blood.

The CDR3 loop is CASSRQADTQYF. CDR3 in DNA: TGTGCCAGCAGCAGACAAGCAGATACGCAGTATTTT. V gene TRBV11-3 combines with J gene TRBJ2-3; no clear D gene. V shed 5 bases and J shed 4 bases, with 7 bases lying between them. This CDR3 contains 12 residues. CDR1 and CDR2 (germline): SGHNT, YENEEA.